Presented here are 30 T cell receptor beta chains from one specimen sequenced in a study of molecular identifiers for immune sequencing clone quantification. TCRdb passed the PCR reads through MiXCR, listing each CDR3 protein once. The sample lists around 13,000 distinct CDR3 sequences, approximately 15% occurring once. Sequenced input: naive CD8+ T cells from blood, with Jurkat cell RNA spiked in. The subset: FACS-sorted CD8+CD4-CCR7+CD45RA+ naive T cells. The receptors here all came from a human donor in good health. Some libraries in this study had Jurkat cell RNA spiked in.

In its sample, this clonotype was seen many times. This chain links TRBV11-3 with TRBJ2-1, with TRBD2 matching over 8 bases. CDR1 and CDR2 from the germline V gene are SGHNT and YENEEA. V shed 0 bases and J 5 bases; nucleotides not matched to a gene: 0. The CDR3 sequence is 14 residues long. CDR3 DNA sequence: TGTGCCAGCAGCTTAGAACTAGCGGACAATGAGCAGTTCTTC. This codes for CASSLELADNEQFF.

This clonotype was picked up many times. The V gene is TRBV7-9, the J gene TRBJ1-1; D possibly corresponds to TRBD1 (5 bases). Between the trimmed V and J ends, which lost 7 bases and 5 bases, there was a span of 8 bases. The CDR3 contains 11 residues. Germline CDR1 and CDR2: SEHNR and FQNEAQ (reference sequence). The chain's CDR3 is CASIRQTEAFF. The CDR3 region has the DNA TGTGCCAGCATCAGACAGACTGAAGCTTTCTTT.

This clonotype occurred a few times. V usage is TRBV2 and J usage is TRBJ2-7; 9 nucleotides match TRBD2. The CDR3 consists of 16 residues. The ends lost 1 base at V and 5 bases at J; junction bases unmatched: 9. Looked up from germline, CDR1 is SNHLY and CDR2 is FYNNEI. The CDR3 DNA is TGTGCCAGCAGTGAAGACAGCGGGAGGAGCTCTAACGAGCAGTACTTC. It specifies CASSEDSGRSSNEQYF.

A note on this clonotype: This may stem from a read error, because a much larger clone lies one nucleotide away. Without the conserved terminal phenylalanine or tryptophan, this CDR3 likely stems from a read error. The CDR3 nucleotides are TGTGCCAGTAGTATTGGGACGCCGTTCACTGAAGCTTTCGTT. This sequence encodes CASSIGTPFTEAFV. The chain employs TRBV19 and TRBJ1-1; possibly TRBD1 for D (5 bases). This CDR3 has 14 residues. Looked up from germline, CDR1 is LNHDA and CDR2 is SQIVND (reference sequence). V lost 3 bases and J lost 4, with 12 bases in between.

This clonotype was detected ten times or more. J is TRBJ2-1 and V is TRBV4-1; 9 nucleotides line up with TRBD2. From germline, CDR1 is MGHRA and CDR2 YSYEKL. Germline trimming cut 2 bases from V and 10 bases from J; bases unmatched to any gene: 15. The CDR3 contains 17 residues. The CDR3 protein is CASSQRSGLAGMVEQFF. The DNA for the CDR3 is TGCGCCAGCAGCCAAAGATCGGGGCTAGCGGGAATGGTGGAGCAGTTCTTC.

In this sample, this clonotype turned up once. It may be a read error: a sequence one base away is much more abundant. J is TRBJ2-7 and V is TRBV3-2; the D call in the table, TRBD2, was not verified against the DNA. TRBV3-2 is shown as a pseudogene. The CDR3 extends over 15 amino acids. The CDR3 loop reads CASRETGGGTYKQYF. The CDR3 region has the DNA TGTGCCAGCAGGGAGACCGGCGGCGGGACCTACAAGCAGTACTTC.

This clonotype is labeled medium-sized. The chain joins TRBV30 to TRBJ2-3, with 9 bases matching TRBD2. With V trimmed by 2 bases and J by 4 bases, 4 bases remained unmatched. CDR1 GTSNPN and CDR2 SVGIG come from the germline V gene (reference sequence). The CDR3 runs 14 residues. This chain's CDR3 is CAWSLSGSPDTQYF. CDR3 bases: TGTGCCTGGAGTCTTAGCGGGAGCCCAGATACGCAGTATTTT.

This clonotype has just a few counts. V gene TRBV13 combines with J gene TRBJ2-2; tentatively, D is TRBD2 (6 bases). Per the germline V gene, CDR1 is PRHDT and CDR2 is FYEKMQ (reference sequence). The V and J ends lost 1 base and 6 bases respectively, with 12 bases between them. The CDR3 is 15 amino acids. The DNA for the CDR3 is TGTGCCAGCAGCTTAGTGGCGGGGATGGCCGGGGAGCTGTTTTTT. It specifies CASSLVAGMAGELFF.

Sample share makes this clonotype medium-sized. V is TRBV24-1 and J is TRBJ2-2; 8 nucleotides agree with TRBD1. Germline assignment: CDR1 KGHDR and CDR2 SFDVKD. The CDR3 is 15 amino acids. V lost 4 bases, J lost 9 bases, and 9 bases stayed unmatched. This CDR3 reads CATSDRGQGDRELFF. The DNA for the CDR3 is TGTGCCACCAGTGACCGAGGACAGGGAGACAGGGAGCTGTTTTTT.

This clonotype was seen a handful of times. A much more abundant neighbour one base away suggests this may be a read error. CDR3 sequence (DNA): TGTGGCAGCAGCCCCCGACAGGTTAGAACCTACGAGCAGTACTTC. Its protein is CGSSPRQVRTYEQYF. V gene TRBV14 combines with J gene TRBJ2-7, with D maybe TRBD1 (6 bases). CDR1 is SGHDN, CDR2 FVKESK, per germline. The CDR3 consists of 15 residues.

This clonotype ranks as medium-sized (0.01 to 0.1%). This CDR3 reads CASSLGVVSGRAKNIQYF. In DNA form, the CDR3 reads TGTGCCAGCAGCTTAGGGGTGGTGTCTGGACGGGCCAAAAACATTCAGTACTTC. V gene TRBV7-9 combines with J gene TRBJ2-4; no clear D gene. The germline gives CDR1 SEHNR, CDR2 FQNEAQ (reference sequence). V lost 1 base and J 1 base, leaving 17 bases between the germline ends. This CDR3 is built from 18 residues.

With regard to this clonotype: This may be a read error: a much more frequent sequence differs by one nucleotide. The rearrangement joins TRBV5-6 to TRBJ1-2; perhaps TRBD1 as D (5 bases). The CDR3 sequence is 14 residues long. CDR1 is SGHDT, CDR2 YYEEEE, per germline. V was trimmed by 3 bases and J by 4 bases, leaving 13 bases between them. DNA of the CDR3: TGTGCCAGCAGCTACCCCAGGGTCAGCTATGGCTACACCTTC. Translated: CASSYPRVSYGYTF.

This clonotype occurred many times. The CDR3 reads CASSLAGAHNEQFF. CDR3 bases: TGTGCCAGCAGTTTGGCCGGGGCCCACAATGAGCAGTTCTTC. The rearrangement joins TRBV12-3 or TRBV12-4 to TRBJ2-1, with D possibly called TRBD1 or TRBD2 (5 bases each). Trimming cost V 3 bases and J 5 bases, with 11 bases left between them. The CDR3 length is 14 residues.

The gene calls are TRBV29-1 and TRBJ2-1, with D possibly TRBD2 on 5 matching bases. Per the germline V gene, CDR1 is SQVTM and CDR2 is ANQGSEA. CDR3 length: 13 residues. V shed 7 bases and J shed 7 bases, with 17 bases lying between them. This CDR3 is CSAVFGIGNEQFF. The CDR3 nucleotides read TGCAGCGCCGTTTTCGGGATAGGAAATGAGCAGTTCTTC.

The chain joins TRBV7-9 to TRBJ1-4; 9 bases fit TRBD1. Germline CDR1 and CDR2: SEHNR and FQNEAQ (reference sequence). Trimming cost V 6 bases and J 8 bases; bases outside gene matches: 7. This CDR3 is 14 amino acids long. The CDR3 loop reads CASRSGTGREKLFF. CDR3 in DNA: TGTGCCAGCAGATCCGGGACAGGGAGGGAAAAACTGTTTTTT.

This clonotype has more than one count but fewer than ten. This sequence joins TRBV27 and TRBJ2-7, with 7 bases that match TRBD2. Trimming removed 7 bases from V and 6 bases from J; junction bases left unmatched: 6. Germline assignment: CDR1 MNHEY and CDR2 SMNVEV (reference sequence). The CDR3 extends over 12 amino acids. The DNA for the CDR3 is TGTGCCAGCAACCGCTGGGGGGGCGAGCAGTACTTC. It is translated as CASNRWGGEQYF.

Regarding this clonotype: A much larger clone differs by one base, so this may be a read error. The V call is TRBV11-2, the J call TRBJ2-1; 7 nucleotides match TRBD2. J was trimmed by 2 bases and V by 0 bases; bases with no gene match: 7. Germline V lookup: CDR1 SGHAT, CDR2 FQNNGV. The CDR3 contains 17 residues. CDR3 residues: CASSLDAGLETYNEQFF. The CDR3 bases are TGTGCCAGCAGCTTAGATGCTGGACTAGAAACCTACAATGAGCAGTTCTTC.

As concerns this clonotype: A much more abundant neighbour one base away suggests this may be a read error. The chain recombines TRBV6-2 or TRBV6-3 with TRBJ2-1; D gene unclear. This CDR3 region has 16 residues. CDR1 is MNHEY and CDR2 is SVGEGT in the germline V gene. The CDR3 is CASGYPTGQARDEQFF. The DNA for the CDR3 is TGTGCCAGCGGTTACCCCACTGGGCAGGCTCGGGATGAGCAGTTCTTC.

This clonotype was observed a handful of times. A much larger clone differs by one base, so this may be a read error. Because the CDR3 is missing its conserved closing phenylalanine or tryptophan, this is likely a read error. J is TRBJ1-2 and V is TRBV29-1; D unresolved. V was trimmed by 0 bases and J by 1 base, leaving 21 bases between them. Germline CDR1 and CDR2: SQVTM and ANQGSEA. The CDR3 totals 18 residues. CDR3 in amino acids: CSVEDLLPDLDGNYGYTL. The DNA for the CDR3 is TGCAGCGTTGAAGATCTGCTCCCGGATCTAGACGGTAACTATGGCTACACCCTC.

This clonotype appeared a few times. The chain recombines TRBV7-9 with TRBJ2-1, with TRBD1 identical over 7 bases. The germline V gene encodes CDR1 SEHNR and CDR2 FQNEAQ (reference sequence). J lost 9 bases, V lost 5 bases, and 10 bases had no gene match. This CDR3 has 14 residues. The chain's CDR3 is CASSISTGDGEQFF. DNA of the CDR3: TGTGCCAGCAGCATCTCTACAGGGGATGGTGAGCAGTTCTTC.

This clonotype was seen many times. This sequence joins TRBV7-9 and TRBJ2-1; D possibly corresponds to TRBD1 (6 bases). This CDR3 region has 14 residues. Trimming removed 5 bases at V and 7 bases at J, with 15 bases between. Germline CDR1 SEHNR, CDR2 FQNEAQ (reference sequence). CDR3 amino acids: CASSRQVSQNEQFF. As DNA, the CDR3 is TGTGCCAGCAGCAGACAGGTATCTCAGAATGAGCAGTTCTTC.

This clonotype was recorded at least ten times. CDR3 residues: CASSLIILSGANPEQYF. The CDR3 region has the DNA TGTGCCAGCAGCTTAATTATACTTAGCGGGGCGAACCCCGAGCAGTACTTC. This chain joins TRBV11-3 and TRBJ2-7; 8 bases are shared with TRBD2. This CDR3 has 17 amino acids. The J segment lost 6 bases and the V segment lost 2 bases, leaving 15 bases of the junction unmatched. Germline CDR1 and CDR2: SGHNT and YENEEA.

This clonotype was seen repeatedly, ten times or more. The chain recombines TRBV3-1 with TRBJ2-5, with unresolved D. The V gene lost 4 bases and the J gene lost 0 bases, with 21 bases spanning the gap. Germline-derived CDR1 and CDR2 are LGHDT and YNNKEL (reference sequence). The CDR3 spans 18 residues. Here the CDR3 DNA reads TGTGCCAGCAGCCTAACCCTAAACTTAGGACCCGACCAAGAGACCCAGTACTTC. Protein sequence: CASSLTLNLGPDQETQYF.

In its sample, this clonotype was seen a few times. The chain uses TRBV11-2 and TRBJ2-2, with D possibly matching TRBD2 (5 bases). V lost 2 bases, J lost 6 bases, and 16 bases lay in between. The CDR3 is 16 residues long. Germline V gene data show CDR1 as SGHAT and CDR2 as FQNNGV. This CDR3 reads CASSLLYGKVAGELFF. The CDR3 DNA is TGTGCCAGCAGCTTATTGTACGGGAAGGTTGCCGGGGAGCTGTTTTTT.

This clonotype is medium-sized in the sample. This chain uses TRBV3-1 with TRBJ2-7; D is perhaps TRBD1 (5 bases). V was trimmed by 1 base and J by 2 bases, leaving 9 bases between them. The CDR3 is made up of 14 amino acids. The V gene's germline CDR1 is LGHDT and CDR2 YNNKEL (reference sequence). CDR3 loop: CASSQGGGAYEQYF. CDR3 nucleotide sequence: TGTGCCAGCAGCCAAGGGGGCGGCGCCTACGAGCAGTACTTC.

About this clonotype itself: Since no conserved phenylalanine or tryptophan closes the CDR3, a read error is the likely cause. V and J are TRBV7-8 and TRBJ2-7; TRBD1 or TRBD2 may be the D gene (5 bases each). CDR1 SGHVS and CDR2 FQNEAQ come from the germline V gene. Trimming removed 4 bases at V and 6 bases at J, with 7 bases between. The CDR3 extends over 11 amino acids. CDR3 nucleotides: TGTGCCAGCAGCTCCGGGACCGAGCAGTACCTC. Translating it yields CASSSGTEQYL.

This clonotype was seen repeatedly, ten times or more. The chain couples TRBV11-3 to TRBJ2-1, with D perhaps TRBD2 (6 bases). The V and J ends lost 1 base and 1 base respectively, with 14 bases between them. Germline V gives CDR1 SGHNT, CDR2 YENEEA. CDR3 length: 17 residues. The CDR3 nucleotides read TGTGCCAGCAGCTTAGGAGTCATCGGGAGTTCCTACAATGAGCAGTTCTTC. Translated, it gives CASSLGVIGSSYNEQFF.

As to this clonotype: A much larger clone differs by one base, so this may be a read error. The rearrangement joins TRBV5-6 to TRBJ2-1, with a possible D match to TRBD1 (6 bases). This CDR3 is built from 16 residues. Germline values: CDR1 SGHDT, CDR2 YYEEEE. As DNA, the CDR3 is TGTGCCAGCGGCTTGATGGGGCAGGGGTCCTACAATGAGCAGTTCTTC. As protein: CASGLMGQGSYNEQFF.

This clonotype was observed many times. The chain employs TRBV13 and TRBJ1-3, with no clear D. The CDR3 is made up of 13 amino acids. V gave up 5 bases and J gave up 0 bases, with 5 bases separating them. The germline V gene has CDR1 PRHDT and CDR2 FYEKMQ (reference sequence). This chain's CDR3 is CASSPSSGNTIYF. DNA of the CDR3: TGTGCCAGCAGCCCAAGCTCTGGAAACACCATATATTTT. The variable domain in full, completed from reference TRBV13 and TRBJ1-3, reads AAGVIQSPRHLIKEKRETATLKCYPIPRHDTVYWYQQGPGQDPQFLISFYEKMQSDKGSIPDRFSAQQFSDYHSELNMSSLELGDSALYFCASSPSSGNTIYFGEGSWLTVV.

This clonotype was counted many times. This chain links TRBV6-2 or TRBV6-3 with TRBJ2-1; tentatively, D is TRBD2 (5 bases). Trimming pared 7 bases from V and 8 bases from J, leaving 18 bases between. The CDR3 totals 14 residues. From germline, CDR1 is MNHEY and CDR2 SVGEGT. The CDR3 loop reads CASTSSPQRYEQFF. In nucleotides, the CDR3 is TGTGCCAGCACGTCTAGCCCCCAGAGGTATGAGCAGTTCTTC.